This is a list of T cell receptor beta chains from one sample in a study of T cell responses to AZD1222 COVID-19 vaccine. Here immunoSEQ multiplex PCR was the method, and the copy in TCRdb shows in-frame clones only, minus some. In the table there are fewer than 140,000 clones, about 90% of which are singletons. Here the sequenced sample was peripheral blood, taken 28 days after the second AZD1222 dose. Receptors were obtained from an adult who received the AZD1222 COVID-19 vaccine. Each CDR3 is given with its conserved first and last residue. A D gene is named only where the DNA matches it firmly. Clone sizes are given selectively: once, few, many, or a class where the clone is expanded.

>.|.|TRBJ2-7|TRBV27
TGTGCCAGCAGTTTGAGCTCAACCCACGAGCAGTACTTC
CASSLSSTHEQYF
>TRBD1|.|TRBJ2-7|TRBV7-9
TGTGCCAGCAGCCCTTTTCAGGGGGCCAACTCCTACGAGCAGTACTTC
CASSPFQGANSYEQYF
>.|.|TRBJ2-2|TRBV7-6
TGTGCCAGCAGCCGATCTGAGGCCGGGGAGCTGTTTTTT
CASSRSEAGELFF
>TRBD2|.|TRBJ2-7|TRBV7-8
TGTGCCAGCAGCTTAACTAGCGGGGAGCACGAGCAGTACTTC
CASSLTSGEHEQYF
>.|.|TRBJ2-7|TRBV6-5
TGTGCCATCGTAATGGCCTACGAGCAGTACTTC
CAIVMAYEQYF
>.|.|TRBJ2-3|TRBV5-1
TGCGCCAGCAGTCAGCTACCAAATTCGCCAAGCACAGATACGCAGTATTTT
CASSQLPNSPSTDTQYF
>.|.|TRBJ2-3|TRBV7-3
TGTGCCAGCCGAGCGGTGCACACAGATACGCAGTATTTT
CASRAVHTDTQYF
>TRBD1|.|TRBJ1-2|TRBV11-2
TGTGCCAGCAGACGAGCCCCAGGGACAGGTGACTATGGCTACACCTTC
CASRRAPGTGDYGYTF
>TRBD1|.|TRBJ2-1|TRBV27
TGTGCCAGCCCCAGGGGGCGAAGGCCTAGCTCCTACAATGAGCAGTTCTTC
CASPRGRRPSSYNEQFF
>TRBD1|.|TRBJ1-2|TRBV11-2
TGTGCCAGCAGACCCCGGACAGGGGCAAACTATGGCTACACCTTC
CASRPRTGANYGYTF
>.|.|TRBJ1-1|TRBV11-2
TGTGCCAGCAGCTCGACGGGGCTTCATGAAGCTTTCTTT
CASSSTGLHEAFF
>.|.|TRBJ2-2|TRBV15
TGTGCCACCAGCAGAGTAGGAAGTCCCACCGGGGAGCTGTTTTTT
CATSRVGSPTGELFF
>.|.|TRBJ2-7|TRBV21-1
TGTGCCAGCAGCAAGGAGTCGGGACGCACCTACGAGCAGTACTTC
CASSKESGRTYEQYF
>TRBD1|.|TRBJ1-1|TRBV19
TGTGCCAGACTACTTCGGACAGGGGTTAACACTGAAGCTTTCTTT
CARLLRTGVNTEAFF
>.|once|TRBJ1-6|TRBV12-5
TGTGCTAGTGGTACCGATGGACGGACTAATTCACCCCTCCACTTT
CASGTDGRTNSPLHF
>.|.|TRBJ2-2|TRBV11-2
TGTGCCAGCAGCTTAGTGAGGGCCGGGTCGCTGTTTTTT
CASSLVRAGSLFF
>.|few|TRBJ1-2|TRBV5-4
TGTGCCAGCAGTCTGGGGAATAGGCCCTATGGCTACACCTTC
CASSLGNRPYGYTF